The 3 T cell receptor beta chains listed next were all sequenced from one sample in a study of shared clonotypes between healthy human individuals. Profiled with immunoSEQ multiplex PCR; TCRdb holds only in-frame clones, not every one. The sample records over a million clones, roughly 98.5% being singletons. The sample comprised naive CD4+ T cells sorted from blood. This sample's subset: CD45RA+ positively selected. The receptors shown here come from a young man in good health.

This chain links TRBV6-1 with TRBJ2-1; 11 bases fit TRBD2. The CDR3 covers 15 residues. Looked up from germline, CDR1 is MNHNS and CDR2 is SASEGT. J lost 7 bases, V lost 4 bases, and 6 bases had no gene match. CDR3 bases: TGTGCCAGCAGTGGTAGCGGGAGGGCCGGGAATGAGCAGTTCTTC. The encoded protein is CASSGSGRAGNEQFF.

The chain couples TRBV5-1 to TRBJ2-5, with TRBD2 matching over 11 bases. Germline V gene lookup returns CDR1 SGHRS and CDR2 YFSETQ. The CDR3 extends over 19 amino acids. J lost 5 bases, V lost 2 bases, and 17 bases had no gene match. This CDR3 is CASSFYPGQGTSGWETQYF. CDR3 coding DNA: TGCGCCAGCAGCTTTTATCCGGGACAAGGGACTAGCGGATGGGAGACCCAGTACTTC.

CDR3 protein: CASSTQGAWETQYF. The CDR3 DNA follows: TGCGCCAGCAGCACGCAGGGGGCTTGGGAGACCCAGTACTTC. This chain joins TRBV5-1 and TRBJ2-5, with TRBD1 identical over 8 bases. This CDR3 has 14 residues. Germline V lookup: CDR1 SGHRS, CDR2 YFSETQ. V was clipped by 4 bases and J by 5 bases; unmatched bases: 7.